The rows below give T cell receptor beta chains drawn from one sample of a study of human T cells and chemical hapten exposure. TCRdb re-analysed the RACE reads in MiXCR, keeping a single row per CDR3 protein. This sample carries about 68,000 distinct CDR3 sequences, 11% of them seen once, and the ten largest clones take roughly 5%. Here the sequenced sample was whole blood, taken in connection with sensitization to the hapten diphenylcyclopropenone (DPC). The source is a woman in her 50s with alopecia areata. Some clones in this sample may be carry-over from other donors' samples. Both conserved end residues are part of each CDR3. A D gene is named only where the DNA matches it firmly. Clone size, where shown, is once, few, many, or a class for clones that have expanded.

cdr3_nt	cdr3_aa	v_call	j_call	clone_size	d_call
TGCAGCGTTCCAGGGACAGCACCCAACTATGGCTACACCTTC	CSVPGTAPNYGYTF	TRBV29-1	TRBJ1-2	few	TRBD1
TGCGCCAGCAGCTTGGCAGGGGCGGGGGCCAAAAACATTCAGTACTTC	CASSLAGAGAKNIQYF	TRBV5-1	TRBJ2-4	few	.
TGTGCCAGCAGCCTTGACCGGACAGGGATGGTCACGCAGTATTTT	CASSLDRTGMVTQYF	TRBV7-8	TRBJ2-3	many	TRBD1
TGTGCCAGTGAGGAGGGTGGGAGGAACATTCAGTACTTC	CASEEGGRNIQYF	TRBV11-2	TRBJ2-4	.	.
TGTGCCAGCTCACCACCGTCGACAGGGACTAATCAGCCCCAGCATTTT	CASSPPSTGTNQPQHF	TRBV18	TRBJ1-5	many	TRBD1
TGTGCCAGCAGCTTAACGGGAGCGGGAGGAGGAAATGAGCAGTTCTTC	CASSLTGAGGGNEQFF	TRBV7-3	TRBJ2-1	few	TRBD2
TGTCCCAGCAGTTTTAAGGAGACACCCCTCCACTTT	CPSSFKETPLHF	TRBV27	TRBJ1-6	.	.
TGTGCCAGCAGTTACTCGATGTTTCTGACCCCAAGATCCTACGAGCAGTACTTC	CASSYSMFLTPRSYEQYF	TRBV6-2/TRBV6-3	TRBJ2-7	few	.
TGTGCCAGCAGCCTCGGACAGGGGGGTAGCAATCAGCCCCAGCATTTT	CASSLGQGGSNQPQHF	TRBV7-8	TRBJ1-5	many	TRBD1
TGTGCCAGCAGTCCCCGGGACCCACGCACCTACGAGCAGTACTTC	CASSPRDPRTYEQYF	TRBV12-3/TRBV12-4	TRBJ2-7	.	.
TGTGCCAGCAGCCGAAAACAGCTTCGGGAGACCCAGTACTTC	CASSRKQLRETQYF	TRBV3-1	TRBJ2-5	many	.
TGTGCCAGCAGCTTAGCGCTGGCGGGGGCCAGTGAGCAGTTCTTC	CASSLALAGASEQFF	TRBV7-2	TRBJ2-1	.	.
TGTGCCTCAACGGCGAGCGGAGGTAGCACAGATACGCAGTATTTT	CASTASGGSTDTQYF	TRBV19	TRBJ2-3	many	.
TGCAGCGTTTGGGGAGACACCGGGGAGCTGTTTTTT	CSVWGDTGELFF	TRBV29-1	TRBJ2-2	many	.
TGTGCCAGCAGCCCCGCTAATCAGCCCCAGCATTTT	CASSPANQPQHF	TRBV7-2	TRBJ1-5	.	.
TGCAGTGTCAGGGGACAGATCAACACCGGGGAGCTGTTTTTT	CSVRGQINTGELFF	TRBV20-1	TRBJ2-2	many	TRBD1
TGCAGTGCTAGAGATGGGGGACAGGGAATTATCTACGAGCAGTACTTC	CSARDGGQGIIYEQYF	TRBV20-1	TRBJ2-7	few	TRBD1
TGTGCCAGCAGCAAACCCGGGACAGGGCGTGCCGGGGAGCTGTTTTTT	CASSKPGTGRAGELFF	TRBV11-2	TRBJ2-2	many	TRBD1
TGTGCCAGCAGTCCAGTGGGGCTTCGGGACAGCTCCTACGAGCAGTACTTC	CASSPVGLRDSSYEQYF	TRBV12-3/TRBV12-4	TRBJ2-7	many	TRBD1
TGTGCCAGCAGAGAAACAAAGGACAATGAGCAGTTCTTC	CASRETKDNEQFF	TRBV2	TRBJ2-1	.	.
TGTGCCAGTAGGGAGAGGCAGGTAAATCAGCCCCAGCATTTT	CASRERQVNQPQHF	TRBV19	TRBJ1-5	many	.
TGCAGTGCTAGAGTATACAGGAGGGCGGCTAGCGGTTTTCCCCCGGCCTACGAGCAGTACTTC	CSARVYRRAASGFPPAYEQYF	TRBV20-1	TRBJ2-7	many	TRBD2
TGTGCCAGCAGCTTAGGGACATTGGCAGAGACCCAGTACTTC	CASSLGTLAETQYF	TRBV7-9	TRBJ2-5	many	.
TGTGCCAGCTCACCCAAACCGGGACTGGGTTCCTACAATGAGCAGTTCTTC	CASSPKPGLGSYNEQFF	TRBV18	TRBJ2-1	few	.
TGCAGTGCTAGAATACCGGGACAGGGTCTGACCCAGTACTTC	CSARIPGQGLTQYF	TRBV20-1	TRBJ2-5	.	TRBD1
TGCGCCAGCAGCTTGGCGGCAGGGGCCAACTACGAGCAGTACTTC	CASSLAAGANYEQYF	TRBV5-1	TRBJ2-7	few	.
TGTGCCAGCAGCTTTGGCGTAGGGACAGGGCCCGTTGGTGAGCAGTTCTTC	CASSFGVGTGPVGEQFF	TRBV5-4	TRBJ2-1	many	TRBD1
TGTGCCATCAGTGAGTTGGGGACGTACTATGGCTACACCTTC	CAISELGTYYGYTF	TRBV10-3	TRBJ1-2	many	.
TGTGCCAGCAGCTTAGTCCAGGTCGGGGAGCTGTTTTTT	CASSLVQVGELFF	TRBV7-9	TRBJ2-2	.	.
TGTGCCAGCAGTTTAGTGGGGGGCAGCAATCAGCCCCAGCATTTT	CASSLVGGSNQPQHF	TRBV12-3/TRBV12-4	TRBJ1-5	many	.
TGTGCCAGCAGCCTGTCATCCGTGAGCTCCTACGAGCAGTACTTC	CASSLSSVSSYEQYF	TRBV3-1	TRBJ2-7	few	.
TGTGCCAGCAGCGCCGGAGGGGCTTCGCTCAATCGGCCCCAGCATTTT	CASSAGGASLNRPQHF	TRBV28	TRBJ1-5	few	.
TGCAGCGCCGGGATTGCCTCCTACAATGAGCAGTTCTTC	CSAGIASYNEQFF	TRBV29-1	TRBJ2-1	many	.
TGTGCCAGCAGCCCCCTCCTGGGGCGGGGGGCTCAGACTCCCAAAAACATTCAGTACTTC	CASSPLLGRGAQTPKNIQYF	TRBV3-1	TRBJ2-4	.	TRBD2
TGTGCCAGCAGCCTGAGCCTAGCGGGAAGCACAGATACGCAGTATTTT	CASSLSLAGSTDTQYF	TRBV7-6	TRBJ2-3	.	TRBD2